What follows are 5 T cell receptor beta chains derived from one specimen sequenced in a study of CD8 T cells in ankylosing spondylitis. Their cognate antigens are unknown. Study-level findings and limits: There was a TCR beta motif, made of eight highly homologous variants, that appeared characteristic of ankylosing spondylitis blood.

TCRdb re-analysed the 5' RACE reads in MiXCR, keeping a single row per CDR3 protein. The top ten clones hold about 6.5% of a sample with approximately 550,000 distinct CDR3 sequences, about 13% of them seen once. Sequencing was done on a sample of blood, either unsorted or a sorted T cell fraction (not recorded which). Receptors were obtained from a male donor with ankylosing spondylitis.

This clonotype was seen only a few times. The chain recombines TRBV7-2 with TRBJ2-7, with 8 bases fitting TRBD1. The CDR3 is made up of 13 amino acids. Trimming removed 4 bases from V and 4 bases from J; junction bases left unmatched: 3. Germline V CDR1 and CDR2: SGHTA, FQGNSA. The CDR3 DNA reads TGTGCCAGCAGCTATAGGACAGGGTACGAGCAGTACGTC. It yields the protein CASSYRTGYEQYV.

This clonotype was found a few times. The CDR3 region is CSARWQDGGETQYF. In DNA form, the CDR3 reads TGCAGTGCAAGATGGCAGGACGGGGGAGAGACCCAGTACTTC. J is TRBJ2-5 and V is TRBV20-1; tentative D call: TRBD2 (6 bases). The CDR3 spans 14 residues. CDR1 is DFQATT and CDR2 is SNEGSKA in the germline V gene (reference sequence). V lost 6 bases, J lost 4 bases, and 18 bases lay in between.

In its sample, this clonotype was seen a few times. The chain joins TRBV3-1 to TRBJ1-2, with TRBD1 as a possible D gene (6 bases). The CDR3 length is 14 residues. CDR1 and CDR2 from the germline V gene are LGHDT and YNNKEL (reference sequence). Trimming took off 1 base at V and 6 bases at J, with 12 bases between the two ends. The CDR3 is CASSQVGAGHGYTF. CDR3 nucleotides: TGTGCCAGCAGCCAAGTGGGGGCAGGCCATGGCTACACCTTC.

The V gene is TRBV25-1, the J gene TRBJ1-4; TRBD1 might be the D (6 bases). V was shortened by 4 bases and J by 8 bases, with 11 bases between the two germline ends. Germline V gene lookup returns CDR1 MGHDK and CDR2 SYGVNS. The CDR3 spans 13 residues. The CDR3 loop is CASSATGWEKLFF. The CDR3 bases are TGTGCCAGCAGTGCCACAGGGTGGGAAAAACTGTTTTTT.

This clonotype was found many times. The V and J genes are TRBV5-1 and TRBJ1-5; no clear D. Per germline, CDR1 SGHRS and CDR2 YFSETQ. This CDR3 is 16 amino acids long. The germline V and J ends were trimmed by 0 bases and 2 bases, with 12 bases remaining between them. CDR3 sequence (DNA): TGCGCCAGCAGCTTGGATCCGGGTTTGGGCAATCAGCCCCAGCATTTT. Amino acid sequence: CASSLDPGLGNQPQHF.